Following are 31 T cell receptor beta chains from one sample sequenced in a study of identical twins. TCRdb independently ran MiXCR on the 5' RACE reads; one entry per CDR3 protein. The table records just over 450,000 distinct CDR3 sequences, over 12% of them present only once. Separately, the same data were catalogued under a study of yellow fever vaccine responses in identical twins.

Material: CD4+ T cells sorted from blood. The receptor set was obtained from a woman aged 18-29 years in good health.

This clonotype was seen more than once but under ten times. Its ends do not fully match the called genes, so a read error is possible. The chain combines TRBV14 with TRBJ1-1; D perhaps matches TRBD1 (5 bases). The CDR3 spans 14 residues. Per germline, CDR1 SGHDN and CDR2 FVKESK. The CDR3 loop is CASSQGGETTEAFF. CDR3 DNA: TGTGCCAGCAGCCAAGGAGGGGAAACAACTGAAGCCTTCTTT.

The chain employs TRBV10-3 and TRBJ2-5, with D perhaps assigned TRBD1 or TRBD2 (5 bases each). Germline V lookup: CDR1 ENHRY, CDR2 SYGVKD. This CDR3 contains 14 residues. Trimming cost V 3 bases and J 1 base, with 9 bases left between them. CDR3 sequence reads: CAISDWGSQETQYF. CDR3 bases: TGTGCCATCAGTGACTGGGGGTCCCAAGAGACCCAGTACTTC.

This chain uses TRBV5-1 with TRBJ2-5; D not resolved. V lost 2 bases, J lost 3 bases, and 11 bases lay in between. The V gene's germline CDR1 is SGHRS and CDR2 YFSETQ. The CDR3 is 14 amino acids. This CDR3 is CASSLTFPEETQYF. The CDR3 region has the DNA TGCGCCAGCAGCTTAACCTTTCCCGAAGAGACCCAGTACTTC.

This clonotype was seen only a few times. This sequence joins TRBV9 and TRBJ1-6; D is possibly TRBD1 (5 bases). V was clipped by 0 bases and J by 8 bases, with 15 bases between them. The CDR3 has 16 residues. CDR1 and CDR2 (germline): SGDLS, YYNGEE. CDR3 coding DNA: TGTGCCAGCAGCGTAGATGCTTTGGGGGAATATTCACCCCTCCACTTT. Protein: CASSVDALGEYSPLHF.

This rearrangement joins TRBV24-1 to TRBJ2-7, with TRBD1 matching over 9 bases. V trimming: 4 bases; J trimming: 5 bases; junction bases outside the gene matches: 2. CDR1 KGHDR and CDR2 SFDVKD come from the germline V gene. The CDR3 extends over 13 amino acids. The CDR3 is CATSDRDRDEQYF. The CDR3 DNA is TGTGCCACCAGTGACCGGGACAGGGACGAGCAGTACTTC.

This clonotype was picked up one time. This chain joins TRBV20-1 and TRBJ2-1; 9 positions match TRBD2. The CDR3 has 14 amino acids. From germline, CDR1 is DFQATT and CDR2 SNEGSKA (reference sequence). Trimming took 6 bases from V and 4 from J; bases not matched to a gene: 7. The CDR3 protein is CSASGTSSYNEQFF. In DNA form, the CDR3 reads TGCAGTGCGTCCGGGACTAGCTCTTACAATGAGCAGTTCTTC.

This clonotype appeared many times. The chain carries TRBV29-1 and TRBJ2-7; 14 positions agree with TRBD2. The V gene's germline CDR1 is SQVTM and CDR2 ANQGSEA. J gave up 6 bases and V 7 bases, and 8 bases lay outside the gene matches. This CDR3 has 14 amino acids. The CDR3 sequence is CSARGLAGGREQYF. The CDR3 DNA follows: TGCAGCGCCCGAGGACTAGCGGGAGGACGCGAGCAGTACTTC.

There are a few counts of this clonotype. This chain links TRBV12-3 or TRBV12-4 with TRBJ1-5, with 8 nucleotides matching TRBD1. The trim removed 8 bases at V and 3 bases at J, leaving 9 bases unmatched. The CDR3 runs to 15 residues. The CDR3 reads CASQEGTGYNQPQHF. For the CDR3, the DNA is TGTGCCAGCCAAGAGGGGACAGGCTACAATCAGCCCCAGCATTTT.

This sequence joins TRBV7-2 and TRBJ1-5; D is unresolved. Trimming removed 8 bases from V and 0 bases from J, with 14 bases in between. Germline values: CDR1 SGHTA, CDR2 FQGNSA. The CDR3 sequence is 15 residues long. The CDR3 loop reads CASVQEAYSNQPQHF. The CDR3 bases are TGTGCCAGCGTTCAGGAAGCTTATAGCAATCAGCCCCAGCATTTT.

This clonotype came up many times. The chain couples TRBV7-9 to TRBJ2-6, with no clear D. Germline-derived CDR1 and CDR2 are SEHNR and FQNEAQ (reference sequence). The CDR3 spans 15 residues. Trimming cost V 5 bases and J 0 bases, with 8 bases left between them. CDR3 sequence reads: CASSLTSSGANVLTF. The CDR3 DNA follows: TGTGCCAGCAGCCTCACCTCCTCTGGGGCCAACGTCCTGACTTTC.

The chain is built from TRBV12-5 and TRBJ2-1; the match to TRBD1 covers 8 bases. The CDR3 is 12 residues long. J gave up 9 bases and V 6 bases, and 4 bases lay outside the gene matches. Germline values: CDR1 LGHNT, CDR2 FRNRAP. CDR3 sequence (DNA): TGTGCTAGTGGCCGAGGGACAGGTGAGCAGTTCTTC. It is translated as CASGRGTGEQFF.

In this sample, this clonotype turned up a few times. The J gene is TRBJ2-2, the V gene TRBV7-2; 8 positions agree with TRBD2. This CDR3 is built from 14 residues. Unmatched junction bases numbered 3, after V lost 4 bases and J lost 5 bases. The germline V gene encodes CDR1 SGHTA and CDR2 FQGNSA. DNA of the CDR3: TGTGCCAGCAGCTCGCGGGAGGCGACCGGGGAGCTGTTTTTT. This gives the protein CASSSREATGELFF.

This clonotype was observed a handful of times. The V and J genes are TRBV20-1 and TRBJ2-1; TRBD2 matches 10 bases. V dropped 5 bases and J dropped 8; count of bases not matched to a gene: 12. The CDR3 has 15 amino acids. The germline gives CDR1 DFQATT, CDR2 SNEGSKA (reference sequence). As DNA, the CDR3 is TGCAGTGCTGGCCCCATAGCGGGAGGTGGGTATGAGCAGTTCTTC. Its translation: CSAGPIAGGGYEQFF.

The J gene is TRBJ2-7, the V gene TRBV6-1; D remains ambiguous. The CDR3 runs to 13 residues. V was pared by 6 bases and J by 6 bases, with 15 bases between. The V gene's germline CDR1 is MNHNS and CDR2 SASEGT. The CDR3, as DNA: TGTGCCAGCAGCCCTGCAACGATTAGCGAGCAGTACTTC. Translated, it gives CASSPATISEQYF.

The chain employs TRBV7-2 and TRBJ2-1; D is perhaps TRBD2 (6 bases). Trimming removed 1 base at V and 8 bases at J, with 9 bases between. The V gene's germline CDR1 is SGHTA and CDR2 FQGNSA. This CDR3 contains 13 residues. Here the CDR3 reads CASSLERRDEQFF. The CDR3 bases are TGTGCCAGCAGCTTAGAGAGGAGGGATGAGCAGTTCTTC.

J is TRBJ2-7 and V is TRBV28; 7 bases agree with TRBD1. Per the germline V gene, CDR1 is MDHEN and CDR2 is SYDVKM. The CDR3 is 12 residues long. After removal of 7 bases from V and 5 bases from J, the junction contained 5 bases not matched to a gene. DNA of the CDR3: TGTGCCAGCACCACGACAGGGAACGAGCAGTACTTC. Residues: CASTTTGNEQYF. The whole variable domain, filled in from reference TRBV28 and TRBJ2-7, reads DVKVTQSSRYLVKRTGEKVFLECVQDMDHENMFWYRQDPGLGLRLIYFSYDVKMKEKGDIPEGYSVSREKKERFSLILESASTNQTSMYLCASTTTGNEQYFGPGTRLTVT.

With regard to this clonotype: At one of its ends the junction is not consistent with the germline gene, which may arise from a read error. The chain joins TRBV23-1 to TRBJ2-1; 8 bases align to TRBD1. TRBV23-1 is sorted into the ORF group, with uncertain function. CDR3 length equals 18 residues. CDR3 DNA: TGCGCCAGCAGTCATTCGGGCCCCGGACAGGGAGCCTACAATGGGCAGTTCTTC. Protein product: CASSHSGPGQGAYNGQFF.

This clonotype was counted only a few times. The chain combines TRBV12-3 or TRBV12-4 with TRBJ1-2; D is ambiguous. This CDR3 is built from 13 residues. Between the trimmed V and J ends, which lost 3 bases and 2 bases, there was a span of 7 bases. The CDR3 DNA sequence: TGTGCCAGCAGTTTGAGGCAAAACTATGGCTACACCTTC. This codes for CASSLRQNYGYTF.

This clonotype was recorded at least ten times. The V gene is TRBV27, the J gene TRBJ1-2; possible D gene TRBD1, 5 bases. V shed 6 bases and J shed 8 bases, with 16 bases lying between them. Germline CDR1 reads MNHEY; CDR2 reads SMNVEV (reference sequence). This CDR3 region has 13 residues. The CDR3 DNA is TGTGCCAGCAGAGCCGCTTCGGGGCAGGGCTACACCTTC. It is translated as CASRAASGQGYTF.

This clonotype has at least ten counts. V is TRBV3-1 and J is TRBJ2-1; D unresolved. Deletions cut 1 base from V and 0 bases from J, with 7 bases between. The CDR3 spans 15 residues. The germline CDR1 and CDR2 sequences are LGHDT and YNNKEL (reference sequence). The CDR3 DNA is TGTGCCAGCAGCCAAGGCCCCTTCTCCTACAATGAGCAGTTCTTC. Its translation: CASSQGPFSYNEQFF.

V gene TRBV6-5 combines with J gene TRBJ2-5, with 11 bases identical to TRBD1. The germline gives CDR1 MNHEY, CDR2 SVGAGI. Trimming at V came to 4 bases and at J to 5 bases, leaving 6 bases not matched to a gene. The CDR3 contains 15 residues. CDR3 in DNA: TGTGCCAGCAGTTCCAGGGGACAGGGGGGTGAGACCCAGTACTTC. It codes for CASSSRGQGGETQYF.

This clonotype was found many times. The chain links TRBV12-3 or TRBV12-4 to TRBJ1-4; D unresolved. V gave up 0 bases and J gave up 8 bases, with 19 bases separating them. The CDR3 consists of 17 residues. CDR3 DNA sequence: TGTGCCAGCAGTTTAGCGCTAGCCGGGCTAAGGCCCGAAAAACTGTTTTTT. It yields the protein CASSLALAGLRPEKLFF.

In its sample, this clonotype was seen a few times. The gene calls are TRBV11-2 and TRBJ1-1; the match to TRBD1 covers 8 bases. Trimming at V came to 5 bases and at J to 5 bases, leaving 10 bases not matched to a gene. CDR1 is SGHAT, CDR2 FQNNGV, per germline. CDR3 length equals 15 residues. In DNA, the CDR3 is TGTGCCAGCAGCACTCCGGACAGGGCGGGAACTGAAGCTTTCTTT. Encoded protein: CASSTPDRAGTEAFF.

This clonotype was detected only a few times. This CDR3 is CASSQRIAGAPSYEQYF. CDR3 DNA: TGTGCCAGCAGCCAACGAATAGCGGGGGCCCCCTCCTACGAGCAGTACTTC. The chain joins TRBV3-1 to TRBJ2-7, with TRBD2 matching 9 bases. In germline, CDR1 is LGHDT, CDR2 YNNKEL (reference sequence). The CDR3 length is 17 residues. Trimming took 2 bases from V and 0 from J; bases not matched to a gene: 8.

This clonotype appeared many times. The chain employs TRBV7-8 and TRBJ2-3; D is uncertain. The germline V gene has CDR1 SGHVS and CDR2 FQNEAQ. The V end was cut by 5 bases, the J end by 0 bases, with 9 bases between. CDR3 length equals 14 residues. CDR3: CASSPFASTDTQYF. The DNA of the CDR3 is TGTGCCAGCAGCCCCTTCGCTAGCACAGATACGCAGTATTTT.

This chain uses TRBV4-3 with TRBJ2-3; TRBD2 matches 16 bases. After removal of 4 bases from V and 14 bases from J, the junction contained 9 bases not matched to a gene. Germline V gene sequence: CDR1 LGHNA, CDR2 YSLEER. This CDR3 spans 15 amino acids. The CDR3, as DNA: TGCGCCAGCAGCCCGGGACTAGCGGGAGGGCTTTCGTTGTATTTT. As protein: CASSPGLAGGLSLYF.

This clonotype occurred a few times. The chain is built from TRBV7-6 and TRBJ2-5, with TRBD2 as a possible D gene (6 bases). This CDR3 region has 14 residues. From germline, CDR1 is SGHVS and CDR2 FNYEAQ. Deletions cut 3 bases from V and 2 bases from J, with 10 bases between. CDR3 coding DNA: TGTGCCAGCAGCTTCGAGCGGGTACAAGAGACCCAGTACTTC. Protein sequence: CASSFERVQETQYF.

This clonotype was seen at least ten times. The chain combines TRBV4-3 with TRBJ2-3; D is unresolved. Germline V lookup: CDR1 LGHNA, CDR2 YSLEER. The CDR3 runs to 16 residues. The V end lost 1 base, the J end lost 0 bases, and 11 bases lay between the germline ends. CDR3 DNA: TGCGCCAGCAGCCAAGTTTCGGCGGATAGCACAGATACGCAGTATTTT. This codes for CASSQVSADSTDTQYF.

The chain's CDR3 is CSARESGGPSYEQYF. DNA of the CDR3: TGCAGTGCTAGAGAGTCGGGAGGACCTTCCTACGAGCAGTACTTC. The J gene is TRBJ2-7, the V gene TRBV20-1; 7 bases are shared with TRBD2. This CDR3 spans 15 amino acids. V dropped 0 bases and J dropped 1; count of bases not matched to a gene: 6. CDR1 DFQATT and CDR2 SNEGSKA come from the germline V gene (reference sequence).

V and J are TRBV20-1 and TRBJ2-7; D might be TRBD1 (7 bases). There are 13 residues in the CDR3. CDR1 is DFQATT and CDR2 is SNEGSKA in the germline V gene (reference sequence). The CDR3 nucleotides read TGCAGCGCCGGTCGACAGGGACTCTACGAGCAGTACTTC. Encoded protein: CSAGRQGLYEQYF.

This clonotype was seen only a few times. This chain links TRBV29-1 with TRBJ2-3; TRBD2 aligns across 11 bases. Per the germline V gene, CDR1 is SQVTM and CDR2 is ANQGSEA. Germline trimming cut 1 base from V and 0 bases from J; bases unmatched to any gene: 3. The CDR3 runs to 16 residues. CDR3 residues: CSVEGLAGGSTDTQYF. The CDR3 nucleotides read TGCAGCGTTGAAGGGCTAGCGGGGGGAAGCACAGATACGCAGTATTTT.